There are a few counts of the clone carrying this T cell receptor (delta chain). The sample belongs to a study of gamma-delta chains in newborns, infants, children. The germline V gene has CDR1 TSWWSYY and CDR2 QGS. V was trimmed by 4 bases and J by 6 bases, leaving 15 bases between them. The length of the CDR3 is 14 residues. TCRdb reapplied CATT to the reads. The sample yields approximately 5,400 delta-chain clones, approximately 18% seen once. The genes are TRDV1 and TRDJ1, with a possible D match to TRDD3 (5 bases). Sequencing used blood. The sequence was obtained from a child who was a newborn, infant or young child, either healthy, febrile or measles-vaccinated (not recorded which). The CDR3 DNA sequence: TGTGCTCTTGGGGGGGGGGTCCCTGTCTATAAACTCATCTTT. This sequence encodes CALGGGVPVYKLIF.